Listed below are T cell receptor beta chains from one sample, sequenced in a study of OX40 agonist ivuxolimab in advanced cancers. Repertoires were generated with immunoSEQ multiplex PCR, while TCRdb's copy carries only in-frame clones and drops some. The sample lists over 50,000 clones; roughly 84% were seen once. This specimen consisted of CD4+ or CD8+ T cells sorted from blood, obtained in a trial of the OX40 agonist ivuxolimab. The source of these receptors is an adult with an advanced solid tumor such as melanoma, head and neck, liver or kidney cancer. Each CDR3 is given with its conserved first and last residue. The D gene is left open where the match is weak. Clone size is given for some rows only: seen once, a few or many times, or a class if the clone is expanded.

>TRBV7-6|TRBJ2-2|16|-|many
CASSSLVAGNTGELFF
TGTGCCAGCAGCTCCCTGGTTGCGGGGAACACCGGGGAGCTGTTTTTT
>TRBV29-1|TRBJ1-1|12|-|few
CSVQTGNTEAFF
TGCAGCGTGCAGACGGGGAACACTGAAGCTTTCTTT
>TRBV25-1|TRBJ2-2|17|-|-
CASSVLPAGNEAGELFF
TGTGCCAGCAGTGTTCTTCCCGCGGGTAACGAGGCCGGGGAGCTGTTTTTT
>TRBV6-5|TRBJ1-6|14|TRBD1|-
CASRPTGGNSPLHF
TGTGCCAGCAGACCCACAGGGGGTAATTCACCCCTCCACTTT
>TRBV6-6|TRBJ2-3|13|TRBD2|-
CASSRLAGDTQYF
TGTGCCAGCAGTCGACTAGCGGGTGATACGCAGTATTTT
>TRBV30|TRBJ1-3|18|TRBD1|-
CAWSVDPVLQGLGNTIYF
TGTGCCTGGAGTGTCGATCCAGTCTTACAGGGGCTAGGAAACACCATATATTTT
>TRBV21-1|TRBJ2-7|15|-|-
CASSKMRTGSYEQYF
TGTGCCAGCAGCAAAATGAGGACCGGCTCCTACGAGCAGTACTTC
>TRBV6-1|TRBJ1-3|14|TRBD1|-
CASSTQDRGNTIYF
TGTGCCAGCAGTACCCAGGACAGGGGAAACACCATATATTTT
>TRBV4-1|TRBJ1-1|14|-|-
CASSQAALNTEAFF
TGCGCCAGCAGCCAAGCGGCTTTGAACACTGAAGCTTTCTTT
>TRBV5-1|TRBJ2-2|14|-|-
CASRLDPATGELFF
TGCGCCAGCAGACTAGACCCTGCCACCGGGGAGCTGTTTTTT
>TRBV18|TRBJ2-3|14|-|-
CASSPTRDTDTQYF
TGTGCCAGCTCACCTACTAGAGACACTGATACGCAGTATTTT
>TRBV7-9|TRBJ2-1|15|TRBD2|-
CASENWGAGNNEQFF
TGTGCCAGCGAGAATTGGGGAGCGGGGAACAATGAGCAGTTCTTC
>TRBV5-8|TRBJ1-4|14|TRBD1|-
CASSAGTGGVKLFF
TGTGCCAGCAGCGCGGGGACAGGGGGAGTAAAACTGTTTTTT
>TRBV27|TRBJ2-5|16|-|-
CASSLSLSGDQETQYF
TGTGCCAGCAGTTTATCTCTAAGTGGAGACCAAGAGACCCAGTACTTC
>TRBV30|TRBJ2-1|13|-|once
CAWERITRSEQFF
TGTGCCTGGGAGAGGATCACTAGAAGTGAGCAGTTCTTC
>TRBV10-3|TRBJ2-7|11|TRBD1|-
CATGTAYEQYF
TGTGCCACCGGGACAGCCTACGAGCAGTACTTC
>TRBV15|TRBJ2-6|18|-|-
CATSRDGHRTSGANVLTF
TGTGCCACCAGCAGAGATGGGCACAGAACCTCTGGGGCCAACGTCCTGACTTTC
>TRBV2|TRBJ1-2|13|-|-
CASSPQFSYGYTF
TGTGCCAGCAGTCCGCAGTTTTCCTATGGCTACACCTTC
>TRBV2|TRBJ1-5|15|TRBD1|-
CASSRTPGGNQPQHF
TGTGCCAGCAGTAGAACCCCAGGGGGAAATCAGCCCCAGCATTTT
>TRBV7-2|TRBJ1-4|15|TRBD1|-
CASNDRTGVGEKLFF
TGTGCCAGCAACGATCGGACAGGGGTGGGGGAAAAACTGTTTTTT
>TRBV2|TRBJ1-2|15|TRBD1|-
CASRPTDRGGYGYTF
TGTGCCAGCAGACCCACGGACAGGGGCGGCTATGGCTACACCTTC
>TRBV4-1|TRBJ2-7|16|TRBD1|once
CASSQLTGQGIYEQYF
TGCGCCAGCAGCCAATTGACGGGACAGGGAATCTACGAGCAGTACTTC
>TRBV2|TRBJ2-1|12|-|-
CASSEASGGVLF
TGTGCCAGCAGTGAAGCGTCAGGGGGGGTCCTCTTC
>TRBV6-5|TRBJ2-2|13|-|-
CASSTDRTGELFF
TGTGCCAGCAGTACCGACAGGACCGGGGAGCTGTTTTTT
>TRBV11-2|TRBJ2-5|17|-|-
CASSLGIGGTGGETQYF
TGTGCCAGCAGCTTAGGGATCGGCGGGACTGGAGGAGAGACCCAGTACTTC
>TRBV5-4|TRBJ2-1|15|-|-
CASSLVNSGHNEQFF
TGTGCCAGCAGCTTGGTTAATAGCGGACACAATGAGCAGTTCTTC
>TRBV2|TRBJ2-7|14|-|-
CASSRQQQTYEQYF
TGTGCCAGCAGTAGACAGCAACAGACCTACGAGCAGTACTTC
>TRBV7-2|TRBJ1-5|15|-|-
CASSLSGTLNQPQHF
TGTGCCAGCAGCTTATCGGGGACACTCAATCAGCCCCAGCATTTT
>TRBV5-6|TRBJ2-7|13|TRBD1|-
CASSRGPSYEQYF
TGTGCCAGCAGCAGGGGGCCCTCCTACGAGCAGTACTTC
>TRBV5-1|TRBJ2-7|15|-|-
CASSLLARAAGEQYF
TGCGCCAGCAGCTTGCTGGCCAGGGCGGCTGGGGAGCAGTACTTC
>TRBV27|TRBJ1-1|14|-|-
CASSPLRGITEAFF
TGTGCCAGCAGTCCCCTAAGGGGGATTACTGAAGCTTTCTTT
>TRBV7-2|TRBJ2-1|16|TRBD2|-
CASSPLWGGPRGEQFF
TGTGCCAGCAGCCCACTTTGGGGAGGGCCGAGGGGTGAGCAGTTCTTC
>TRBV10-3|TRBJ2-2|18|TRBD2|-
CAISEVGLAGANTGELFF
TGTGCCATCAGTGAGGTGGGACTAGCGGGCGCGAACACCGGGGAGCTGTTTTTT
>TRBV19|TRBJ2-1|13|TRBD2|-
CASRLAGVNEQFF
TGTGCCAGTAGACTAGCGGGAGTGAATGAGCAGTTCTTC
>TRBV10-3|TRBJ2-5|15|-|-
CAISQQGTSQETQYF
TGTGCCATCAGCCAACAGGGAACCTCTCAAGAGACCCAGTACTTC
>TRBV11-2|TRBJ2-1|15|TRBD2|-
CASSLAAGPFNEQFF
TGTGCCAGCAGCTTAGCAGCGGGACCTTTCAATGAGCAGTTCTTC
>TRBV30|TRBJ2-7|16|-|-
CAWSPSIAAKRYEQYF
TGTGCCTGGAGTCCTTCGATAGCGGCAAAGCGCTACGAGCAGTACTTC
>TRBV14|TRBJ1-6|14|-|-
CASSQERGSSPLHF
TGTGCCAGCAGCCAAGAGCGGGGGAGTTCACCCCTCCACTTT
>TRBV28|TRBJ2-7|13|-|-
CASLGRGMDEQYF
TGTGCCAGCCTGGGACGAGGGATGGACGAGCAGTACTTC
>TRBV19|TRBJ2-1|15|-|-
CASSIADGSPNEQFF
TGTGCCAGTAGTATAGCGGATGGGAGTCCCAATGAGCAGTTCTTC
>TRBV13|TRBJ2-7|13|-|once
CASSLPGLGEQYF
TGTGCCAGCAGCTTACCGGGCCTAGGCGAGCAGTACTTC
>TRBV28|TRBJ2-1|13|-|-
CASSRGAPNEQFF
TGTGCCAGCAGCCGAGGGGCGCCCAATGAGCAGTTCTTC
>TRBV5-1|TRBJ1-1|14|-|-
CASSYQTGGTEAFF
TGCGCCAGCAGCTACCAGACTGGGGGCACTGAAGCTTTCTTT
>TRBV10-3|TRBJ2-7|15|-|few
CAIRGSFVGSYEQYF
TGTGCCATCAGGGGCAGTTTTGTGGGATCCTACGAGCAGTACTTC
>TRBV20-1|TRBJ1-1|11|-|-
CSARKNTEAFF
TGCAGTGCTCGAAAGAACACTGAAGCTTTCTTT
>TRBV5-1|TRBJ2-5|14|-|-
CASNDGQGGETQYF
TGCGCCAGCAACGACGGGCAGGGCGGAGAGACCCAGTACTTC
>TRBV19|TRBJ2-3|14|-|few
CASSISISTDTQYF
TGTGCCAGTAGTATAAGCATTAGCACAGATACGCAGTATTTT
>TRBV5-1|TRBJ1-2|15|TRBD1|-
CASSFRGGPNYGYTF
TGCGCCAGCAGCTTCAGGGGGGGCCCTAACTATGGCTACACCTTC
>TRBV6-5|TRBJ1-2|13|-|once
CASRVPGHQGYTF
TGTGCCAGCAGAGTACCGGGACACCAAGGCTACACCTTC
>TRBV5-1|TRBJ2-4|15|-|-
CASSHTGLAKNIQYF
TGCGCCAGCAGCCACACAGGGCTAGCCAAAAACATTCAGTACTTC
>TRBV28|TRBJ2-7|13|-|-
CASSEGQSYEQYF
TGTGCCAGTTCGGAGGGCCAGTCCTACGAGCAGTACTTC